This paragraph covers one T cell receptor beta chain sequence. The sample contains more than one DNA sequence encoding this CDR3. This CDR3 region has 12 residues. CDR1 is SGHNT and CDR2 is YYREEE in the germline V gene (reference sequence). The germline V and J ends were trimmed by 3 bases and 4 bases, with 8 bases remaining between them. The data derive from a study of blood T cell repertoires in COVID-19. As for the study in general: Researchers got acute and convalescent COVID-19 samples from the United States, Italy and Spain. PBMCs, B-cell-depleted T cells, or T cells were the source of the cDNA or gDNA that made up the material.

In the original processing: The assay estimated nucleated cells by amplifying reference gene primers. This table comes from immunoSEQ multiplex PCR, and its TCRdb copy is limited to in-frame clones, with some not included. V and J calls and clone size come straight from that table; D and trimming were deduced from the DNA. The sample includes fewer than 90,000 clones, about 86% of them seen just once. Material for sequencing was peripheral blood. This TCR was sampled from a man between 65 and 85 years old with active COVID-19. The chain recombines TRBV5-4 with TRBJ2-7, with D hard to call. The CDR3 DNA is TGTGCCAGCAGCTCGCCCGGTTACGAGCAGTACTTC. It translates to CASSSPGYEQYF.